This T cell receptor (beta chain) stems from a study of cytomegalovirus exposure and HLA in healthy donors. Turning to the study itself: The roughly 110 validation repertoires used the same platform as the 550 to 750 first-cohort repertoires, a later analysis reported.

Measured with immunoSEQ multiplex PCR; TCRdb has only the in-frame clones, and not every one. This table holds 90,000 to 110,000 clones, roughly 90% found once. Points from the study as a whole: Most TCR sequences were rare, but some public TCRs occurred in many donors.

As regards this clone: The antigen remains unidentified.

CDR3 length: 15 amino acids. In germline, CDR1 is LNHDA, CDR2 SQIVND (reference sequence). The V end lost 4 bases, the J end lost 5 bases, and 17 bases lay between the germline ends. The donors were members of the approximately 120-subject validation cohort (separate from the approximately 670-subject first cohort). Material: PBMCs. J is TRBJ2-5 and V is TRBV19, with D tentatively TRBD2 (6 bases). The receptor's source is a woman aged 18-29 years in good health and CMV-seronegative. In nucleotides, the CDR3 is TGTGCCAGTAGTACGAATTTCGGGGGTTTGGAGACCCAGTACTTC. Translated: CASSTNFGGLETQYF. The entire variable domain, with the rest obtained from reference TRBV19 and TRBJ2-5, is as follows: DGGITQSPKYLFRKEGQNVTLSCEQNLNHDAMYWYRQDPGQGLRLIYYSQIVNDFQKGDIAEGYSVSREKKESFPLTVTSAQKNPTAFYLCASSTNFGGLETQYFGPGTRLLVL.